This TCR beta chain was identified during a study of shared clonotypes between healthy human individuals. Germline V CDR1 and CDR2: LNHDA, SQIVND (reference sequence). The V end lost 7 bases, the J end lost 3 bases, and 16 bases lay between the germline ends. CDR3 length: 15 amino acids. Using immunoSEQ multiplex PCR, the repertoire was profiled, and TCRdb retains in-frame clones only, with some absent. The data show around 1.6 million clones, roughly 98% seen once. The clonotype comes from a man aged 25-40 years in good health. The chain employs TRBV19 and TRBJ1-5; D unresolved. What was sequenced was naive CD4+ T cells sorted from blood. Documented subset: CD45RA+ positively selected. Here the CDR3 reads CASKVLPGTNQPQHF. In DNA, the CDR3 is TGTGCCAGTAAGGTGTTACCGGGCACCAATCAGCCCCAGCATTTT.